A single sample gave rise to the 28 T cell receptor beta chains below, sequenced in a study of blood T cells in healthy people across ages. The second PCR ran about 6 to 11 cycles with a sample-barcoded 5' primer and J-beta primers. Via MiXCR, TCRdb re-called the 5' RACE reads, giving one row per CDR3 protein. The data show 1 million or so distinct CDR3 sequences, roughly 24% seen once. These data were likewise used in another study, on T cells of mothers and their children.

The specimen sequenced was blood. The source of these receptors is a girl aged 2-10 years in good health.

This clonotype has a handful of counts. The V and J genes are TRBV19 and TRBJ2-5; D is undetermined. Judging by the DNA end, TRBJ2-1 fits better; the J call may be wrong. The germline V gene encodes CDR1 LNHDA and CDR2 SQIVND (reference sequence). The length of the CDR3 is 13 residues. The CDR3 sequence: CASSIPGFNEQFF. Written as DNA, the CDR3 is TGTGCCAGTAGTATCCCTGGATTCAATGAGCAGTTCTTC.

The chain links TRBV5-1 to TRBJ2-2; D not resolved. Trimming pared 1 base from V and 4 bases from J, leaving 11 bases between. This CDR3 region has 15 residues. CDR1 is SGHRS, CDR2 YFSETQ, per germline. The CDR3 sequence is CASSLNPESTGELFF. The CDR3 coding sequence is TGCGCCAGCAGCTTGAATCCAGAGTCCACCGGGGAGCTGTTTTTT.

The rearrangement joins TRBV5-1 to TRBJ2-2; no reliable D call. Germline loops: CDR1 SGHRS, CDR2 YFSETQ. The CDR3 loop spans 16 amino acids. V lost 4 bases, J lost 0 bases, and 13 bases lay in between. CDR3 sequence: CASSDLWRANTGELFF. The CDR3 DNA sequence: TGCGCCAGCAGCGATCTCTGGCGCGCGAACACCGGGGAGCTGTTTTTT. Full variable domain (rest looked up from reference TRBV5-1 and TRBJ2-2): KAGVTQTPRYLIKTRGQQVTLSCSPISGHRSVSWYQQTPGQGLQFLFEYFSETQRNKGNFPGRFSGRQFSNSRSEMNVSTLELGDSALYLCASSDLWRANTGELFFGEGSRLTVL.

As concerns this clonotype: Relative to the germline gene, one junction end is altered; a read error may explain this. The chain joins TRBV24-1 to TRBJ2-5; TRBD2 agrees at 16 bases. From germline, CDR1 is KGHDR and CDR2 SFDVKD. The CDR3 loop spans 15 amino acids. CDR3 amino acids: CTTSDFGTSGRAEYF. The DNA of the CDR3 is TGTACCACCAGTGATTTTGGGACTAGCGGGAGGGCGGAGTACTTC.

V gene TRBV3-1 combines with J gene TRBJ2-7; D possibly matches TRBD1 or TRBD2 (7 bases each). The CDR3 length is 16 residues. V gave up 4 bases and J gave up 3 bases, with 19 bases separating them. Per the germline V gene, CDR1 is LGHDT and CDR2 is YNNKEL (reference sequence). The CDR3 bases are TGTGCCAGCAGCCGGAGGGAGGGGGCCCAGCTCTACGAGCAGTACTTC. It encodes CASSRREGAQLYEQYF.

The chain uses TRBV4-1 and TRBJ2-3; D possibly corresponds to TRBD1 (6 bases). Trimming cost V 1 base and J 11 bases, with 13 bases left between them. The CDR3 is 13 residues long. Per germline, CDR1 MGHRA and CDR2 YSYEKL. CDR3 sequence reads: CASSQVWTERQYF. The CDR3 DNA sequence: TGCGCCAGCAGCCAAGTCTGGACAGAAAGGCAGTATTTT.

The V call is TRBV27, the J call TRBJ2-1; 7 bases line up with TRBD2. The germline V gene has CDR1 MNHEY and CDR2 SMNVEV (reference sequence). The CDR3 extends over 17 amino acids. With V trimmed by 2 bases and J by 0 bases, 7 bases remained unmatched. CDR3 sequence reads: CASSLNQAGYSYNEQFF. In DNA, the CDR3 is TGTGCCAGCAGTTTAAACCAAGCGGGGTACTCCTACAATGAGCAGTTCTTC.

This clonotype was seen only a few times. J is TRBJ1-1 and V is TRBV20-1; no firm D call. Germline-derived CDR1 and CDR2 are DFQATT and SNEGSKA (reference sequence). Trimming removed 1 base at V and 6 bases at J, with 6 bases between. The CDR3 covers 11 residues. In nucleotides, the CDR3 is TGCAGTGCTAGAGCGATAGCTGAAGCTTTCTTT. Translated, it gives CSARAIAEAFF.

V gene TRBV12-3 or TRBV12-4 combines with J gene TRBJ2-7; D gene ambiguous. This CDR3 is built from 13 residues. Trimming pared 0 bases from V and 3 bases from J, leaving 6 bases between. CDR3 loop: CASSLASYYEQYF. CDR3 sequence (DNA): TGTGCCAGCAGTTTAGCCTCGTACTACGAGCAGTACTTC.

This clonotype was seen more than once but under ten times. The rearrangement links TRBV23-1 to TRBJ2-5, with D tentatively TRBD2 (5 bases). TRBV23-1 is designated an ORF whose function remains uncertain. The CDR3 is 15 amino acids. Trimming removed 2 bases at V and 3 bases at J, with 13 bases between. This chain's CDR3 is CASSQGTGMEETQYF. The CDR3 nucleotides read TGCGCCAGCAGTCAAGGTACCGGGATGGAAGAGACCCAGTACTTC.

V and J are TRBV7-8 and TRBJ2-3, with 11 bases identical to TRBD2. This CDR3 has 17 amino acids. Germline V gives CDR1 SGHVS, CDR2 FQNEAQ. Unmatched junction bases numbered 9, after V lost 5 bases and J lost 2 bases. As DNA, the CDR3 is TGTGCCAGCAGCAATCTGGGACTAGCGGAATCCACAGATACGCAGTATTTT. Protein product: CASSNLGLAESTDTQYF.

This clonotype was observed many times. A read error may account for a junction end that differs from germline. V usage is TRBV12-3 or TRBV12-4 and J usage is TRBJ2-3, with 7 positions matching TRBD2. The CDR3 sequence is 13 residues long. As DNA, the CDR3 is TGTGCCAGCAGCTTAGGGCAGGGAGGGGCGCAGTATTTT. It specifies CASSLGQGGAQYF.

This clonotype was seen only a few times. The chain carries TRBV5-1 and TRBJ2-5; D ambiguous. The ends were cut back, 5 bases at V and 4 bases at J, with 6 bases in the middle. The CDR3 is made up of 11 amino acids. The germline V gene encodes CDR1 SGHRS and CDR2 YFSETQ. The CDR3 reads CASRTTETQYF. CDR3 coding DNA: TGCGCCAGCAGGACCACAGAGACCCAGTACTTC.

In its sample, this clonotype was seen a few times. The chain uses TRBV5-1 and TRBJ2-5, with 7 bases matching TRBD2. The DNA end lines up better with TRBJ2-1; the J call may be wrong. The germline gives CDR1 SGHRS, CDR2 YFSETQ. The CDR3 length is 14 residues. The CDR3 DNA sequence: TGCGCCAGCATGGAGGGAGGGCCGGAAAATGAGCAGTTCTTC. As protein: CASMEGGPENEQFF.

This clonotype was counted only a few times. The chain employs TRBV3-1 and TRBJ2-3; D unclear. V lost 1 base and J 5 bases, leaving 10 bases between the germline ends. Germline V lookup: CDR1 LGHDT, CDR2 YNNKEL (reference sequence). The CDR3 has 14 residues. The CDR3 here is CASSQGVGLDTQYF. Written as DNA, the CDR3 is TGTGCCAGCAGCCAAGGGGTCGGGTTAGATACGCAGTATTTT.

This chain links TRBV12-3 or TRBV12-4 with TRBJ2-5, with 9 nucleotides matching TRBD2. Trimming at V came to 7 bases and at J to 3 bases, leaving 6 bases not matched to a gene. CDR3 length: 14 amino acids. Written as DNA, the CDR3 is TGTGCCAGCACGAGGCCTAGCGGGGAAGAGACCCAGTACTTC. It translates to CASTRPSGEETQYF.

This clonotype turned up a few times. The genes are TRBV7-9 and TRBJ2-1; 9 bases agree with TRBD2. The CDR3 sequence is 18 residues long. In germline, CDR1 is SEHNR, CDR2 FQNEAQ (reference sequence). J was trimmed by 0 bases and V by 3 bases; bases with no gene match: 9. CDR3: CASSFSGSRSYSYNEQFF. The CDR3 DNA reads as TGTGCCAGCAGCTTTAGCGGGAGTCGGTCCTACTCCTACAATGAGCAGTTCTTC.

In this sample, this clonotype turned up a few times. The gene calls are TRBV5-6 and TRBJ2-7; D not certain. CDR1 is SGHDT, CDR2 YYEEEE, per germline. V was trimmed by 0 bases and J by 5 bases, leaving 12 bases between them. This CDR3 is 14 amino acids long. CDR3 region: CASSLDPAWDEQYF. CDR3 nucleotides: TGTGCCAGCAGCTTGGACCCGGCGTGGGACGAGCAGTACTTC. Combining the CDR3 with reference TRBV5-6 and TRBJ2-7 gives the whole variable domain DAGVTQSPTHLIKTRGQQVTLRCSPKSGHDTVSWYQQALGQGPQFIFQYYEEEERQRGNFPDRFSGHQFPNYSSELNVNALLLGDSALYLCASSLDPAWDEQYFGPGTRLTVT.

This sequence joins TRBV23-1 and TRBJ1-6; D is perhaps TRBD1 (6 bases). TRBV23-1 is annotated as an ORF whose role is uncertain. The germline V and J ends were trimmed by 4 bases and 8 bases, with 12 bases remaining between them. CDR3 size: 14 residues. CDR3 sequence reads: CASSPTPGDSPLHF. CDR3 sequence (DNA): TGCGCCAGCAGTCCTACTCCAGGGGATTCACCCCTCCACTTT.

This clonotype has just a few counts. J is TRBJ2-3 and V is TRBV29-1, with a possible D match to TRBD2 (5 bases). This CDR3 contains 13 residues. Trimming took off 0 bases at V and 5 bases at J, with 9 bases between the two ends. Germline loops: CDR1 SQVTM, CDR2 ANQGSEA. The DNA of the CDR3 is TGCAGCGTTGAAGAAAGTGGAGGAGATACGCAGTATTTT. It is translated as CSVEESGGDTQYF.

This clonotype appeared a few times. The chain recombines TRBV5-1 with TRBJ1-2; D not certain. Germline loops: CDR1 SGHRS, CDR2 YFSETQ. V gave up 0 bases and J gave up 0 bases, with 6 bases separating them. The CDR3 loop spans 14 amino acids. The CDR3 coding sequence is TGCGCCAGCAGCTTGGACGTAGCTAACTATGGCTACACCTTC. Its protein product is CASSLDVANYGYTF.

The genes are TRBV15 and TRBJ1-3; TRBD1 is a possible D gene (5 bases). V was pared by 0 bases and J by 1 base, with 10 bases between. The CDR3 has 16 residues. Germline CDR1 reads LNHNV; CDR2 reads YYDKDF (reference sequence). The CDR3 DNA reads TGTGCCACCAGCAGAGATCCCGGACATTCTGGAAACACCATATATTTT. Its translation is CATSRDPGHSGNTIYF.

There are a few counts of this clonotype. The chain recombines TRBV7-2 with TRBJ2-3, with D unclear. Looked up from germline, CDR1 is SGHTA and CDR2 is FQGNSA. This CDR3 has 13 amino acids. The V end was cut by 5 bases, the J end by 1 base, with 7 bases between. This CDR3 is CASSPFGTDTQYF. The DNA for the CDR3 is TGTGCCAGCAGCCCCTTCGGCACAGATACGCAGTATTTT.

This clonotype was found a few times. This chain uses TRBV7-9 with TRBJ2-5; the D gene is possibly TRBD2 (6 bases). The CDR3 length is 14 residues. The germline gives CDR1 SEHNR, CDR2 FQNEAQ (reference sequence). The V end was cut by 3 bases, the J end by 3 bases, with 11 bases between. CDR3 sequence: CASSLRGVKETQYF. CDR3 in DNA: TGTGCCAGCAGCTTGCGCGGGGTTAAAGAGACCCAGTACTTC.

The CDR3 DNA reads as TGTGCCATCAGCCCCAAAGGGGAGGGCTCCTACGAGCAGTACTTC. This translates into CAISPKGEGSYEQYF. The chain combines TRBV10-3 with TRBJ2-7; 7 bases fit TRBD2. Germline values: CDR1 ENHRY, CDR2 SYGVKD. This CDR3 comprises 15 residues. Germline trimming cut 6 bases from V and 0 bases from J; bases unmatched to any gene: 8.

The chain uses TRBV11-2 and TRBJ2-1; 10 positions agree with TRBD2. After removal of 2 bases from V and 7 bases from J, the junction contained 8 bases not matched to a gene. The V gene's germline CDR1 is SGHAT and CDR2 FQNNGV. The CDR3 consists of 16 residues. Here the CDR3 DNA reads TGTGCCAGCAGCTTATACGGGATGGGACTAGCGAATGAGCAGTTCTTC. Translating gives CASSLYGMGLANEQFF.

In its sample, this clonotype was seen a few times. The J gene is TRBJ2-1, the V gene TRBV4-1, with a tentative D call TRBD1 (6 bases). The CDR3 runs 15 residues. Trimming cost V 6 bases and J 5 bases, with 17 bases left between them. CDR1 is MGHRA, CDR2 YSYEKL, per germline. The CDR3, as DNA: TGCGCCAGCAGGCCGACAGGATTTGGGGACAATGAGCAGTTCTTC. Translated: CASRPTGFGDNEQFF.

This clonotype was seen only a few times. The chain employs TRBV3-1 and TRBJ1-4; D not resolved. Trimming removed 0 bases from V and 11 bases from J, with 19 bases in between. Germline V lookup: CDR1 LGHDT, CDR2 YNNKEL (reference sequence). The CDR3 length is 16 residues. The CDR3 here is CASSQDRLEGPGKLFF. Here the CDR3 DNA reads TGTGCCAGCAGCCAAGATCGCCTAGAGGGCCCGGGTAAACTGTTTTTT.